A single sample gave rise to the 18 T cell receptor beta chains below, sequenced in a study of T-cell memory formation after mild COVID-19. One entry per CDR3 protein results from TCRdb running MiXCR on the 5' RACE reads. The sample comprises roughly 180,000 distinct CDR3 sequences, roughly 12% of which are singletons, and approximately 3.4% rests with the top ten. The sample was PBMCs or a T cell subset sorted from them (not recorded which). The source of these receptors is a man between 18 and 35 years old who had mild COVID-19 (a few samples of this study predate the infection). Cell type and time point are not known.

This clonotype was seen only a few times. The genes are TRBV6-5 and TRBJ1-2; 8 bases agree with TRBD1. CDR1 is MNHEY, CDR2 SVGAGI, per germline. After removal of 2 bases from V and 3 bases from J, the junction contained 8 bases not matched to a gene. The CDR3 totals 16 residues. The chain's CDR3 is CASSYGPGGVDYGYTF. Written as DNA, the CDR3 is TGTGCCAGCAGTTACGGGCCAGGGGGCGTGGACTATGGCTACACCTTC.

The V gene is TRBV28, the J gene TRBJ2-3; 11 bases agree with TRBD2. The CDR3 contains 17 residues. Germline CDR1 MDHEN, CDR2 SYDVKM. Germline trimming cut 5 bases from V and 2 bases from J; bases unmatched to any gene: 9. The CDR3 reads CASSPRLAGRYTDTQYF. As DNA, the CDR3 is TGTGCCAGCAGTCCGAGACTAGCGGGGCGCTACACAGATACGCAGTATTTT.

The rearrangement links TRBV7-2 to TRBJ1-3; D not certain. V lost 6 bases, J lost 0 bases, and 12 bases lay in between. The CDR3 is made up of 15 amino acids. Germline V CDR1 and CDR2: SGHTA, FQGNSA. The CDR3 DNA is TGTGCCAGCAGTCACACAGTGAACTCTGGAAACACCATATATTTT. This sequence encodes CASSHTVNSGNTIYF.

CDR3 sequence (DNA): TGCGCCAGCAGCTTCAGGGGGCAGGATCAGCCCCAGCATTTT. It translates to CASSFRGQDQPQHF. This rearrangement joins TRBV5-1 to TRBJ1-5, with TRBD1 matching 8 bases. Germline CDR1 and CDR2: SGHRS and YFSETQ. The CDR3 spans 14 residues. V was clipped by 2 bases and J by 5 bases; unmatched bases: 3.

This sequence joins TRBV20-1 and TRBJ1-4; unclear D gene. This CDR3 region has 10 residues. The germline gives CDR1 DFQATT, CDR2 SNEGSKA (reference sequence). V was pared by 3 bases and J by 10 bases, with 6 bases between. The CDR3 DNA sequence: TGCAGTGCTAGCTTGGGAAAACTGTTTTTT. Translating gives CSASLGKLFF.

This clonotype has at least ten counts. The rearrangement joins TRBV4-3 to TRBJ2-1; no reliable D call. This CDR3 contains 15 residues. The V and J ends lost 3 bases and 11 bases respectively, with 20 bases between them. CDR1 is LGHNA, CDR2 YSLEER, per germline. The chain's CDR3 is CASSQEYPPTYQQFF. CDR3 nucleotide sequence: TGCGCCAGCAGCCAGGAGTATCCTCCCACTTATCAGCAGTTCTTC.

This sequence joins TRBV19 and TRBJ1-1; D possibly corresponds to TRBD1 (5 bases). V lost 5 bases and J 5 bases, leaving 15 bases between the germline ends. The CDR3 extends over 14 amino acids. The V gene's germline CDR1 is LNHDA and CDR2 SQIVND (reference sequence). CDR3 nucleotides: TGTGCCAGTAGTTCGTTAGGAGGGGTTACTGAAGCTTTCTTT. Residues: CASSSLGGVTEAFF.

J is TRBJ2-1 and V is TRBV7-2; 10 bases fit TRBD1. V shed 4 bases, J shed 7 bases, and the junction held 7 bases outside the gene matches. This CDR3 has 15 amino acids. CDR1 is SGHTA, CDR2 FQGNSA, per germline. CDR3 sequence: CASSSPDRGGNEQFF. The DNA for the CDR3 is TGTGCCAGCAGCTCGCCGGACAGGGGGGGGAATGAGCAGTTCTTC.

The chain joins TRBV3-1 to TRBJ1-1; TRBD1 might be the D (5 bases). V lost 1 base and J 7 bases, leaving 16 bases between the germline ends. Germline V CDR1 and CDR2: LGHDT, YNNKEL (reference sequence). The CDR3 totals 15 residues. CDR3 nucleotides: TGTGCCAGCAGCCAAGTGACCGGACAAGCCTATGAAGCTTTCTTT. It yields the protein CASSQVTGQAYEAFF.

This clonotype occurred a few times. This chain joins TRBV15 and TRBJ2-3; the D is unclear. Per germline, CDR1 LNHNV and CDR2 YYDKDF (reference sequence). Between the trimmed V and J ends, which lost 1 base and 2 bases, there was a span of 7 bases. The CDR3 loop spans 14 amino acids. CDR3: CATSRGGTTDTQYF. The CDR3 DNA reads TGTGCCACCAGCAGAGGGGGTACCACAGATACGCAGTATTTT. The whole variable domain, remainder taken from reference TRBV15 and TRBJ2-3, is DAMVIQNPRYQVTQFGKPVTLSCSQTLNHNVMYWYQQKSSQAPKLLFHYYDKDFNNEADTPDNFQSRRPNTSFCFLDIRSPGLGDTAMYLCATSRGGTTDTQYFGPGTRLTVL.

The rearrangement uses TRBV9 and TRBJ1-6, with D unclear. Trimming took 0 bases from V and 4 from J, leaving 8 bases between them. The CDR3 covers 15 residues. Germline CDR1 and CDR2: SGDLS and YYNGEE. The CDR3 reads CASSVVAAYNSPLHF. Here the CDR3 DNA reads TGTGCCAGCAGCGTAGTGGCGGCTTATAATTCACCCCTCCACTTT.

The sample holds a few counts of this clonotype. The chain carries TRBV19 and TRBJ2-7; no reliable D call. CDR1 LNHDA and CDR2 SQIVND come from the germline V gene (reference sequence). The V and J ends lost 7 bases and 2 bases respectively, with 12 bases between them. This CDR3 has 13 amino acids. CDR3 protein: CASTPDETYEQYV. The CDR3 DNA reads as TGTGCCAGTACCCCGGATGAGACCTACGAGCAGTACGTC.

CDR3 amino acids: CSAILAGGPTGETQYF. CDR3 nucleotide sequence: TGCAGTGCTATACTAGCGGGGGGGCCCACTGGAGAGACCCAGTACTTC. The chain employs TRBV20-1 and TRBJ2-5; 13 bases fit TRBD2. The V and J ends lost 4 bases and 4 bases, in that order; junction bases with no gene match: 9. Germline V gives CDR1 DFQATT, CDR2 SNEGSKA (reference sequence). This CDR3 has 16 residues.

This clonotype was picked up a small number of times. The chain carries TRBV20-1 and TRBJ2-3; 7 bases match TRBD2. The V gene's germline CDR1 is DFQATT and CDR2 SNEGSKA (reference sequence). Losses at the gene ends were 6 bases for V and 0 bases for J; bases not matched to a gene: 3. CDR3 length: 13 residues. As DNA, the CDR3 is TGCAGTGCCCGAGCGGGGAGCACAGATACGCAGTATTTT. Its translation is CSARAGSTDTQYF.

This clonotype has more than one count but fewer than ten. V and J are TRBV4-3 and TRBJ2-7, with TRBD2 identical over 13 bases. V shed 4 bases, J shed 3 bases, and the junction held 3 bases outside the gene matches. The CDR3 is 15 residues long. Germline CDR1 reads LGHNA; CDR2 reads YSLEER. The CDR3 here is CASSPGLAGFYEQYV. The CDR3 nucleotides are TGCGCCAGCAGCCCGGGACTAGCGGGGTTCTACGAGCAGTACGTC.

V and J are TRBV4-3 and TRBJ2-1; a possible D gene is TRBD2 (6 bases). Trimming took 3 bases from V and 2 from J, leaving 8 bases between them. Germline lookup yields CDR1 LGHNA and CDR2 YSLEER. The CDR3 is 14 residues long. DNA for the CDR3: TGCGCCAGCAGCCAGGAGCGGGCCTACAATGAGCAGTTCTTC. Translating it yields CASSQERAYNEQFF.

This clonotype has more than one count but fewer than ten. This chain links TRBV7-7 with TRBJ2-2; TRBD2 agrees at 9 bases. J gave up 0 bases and V 6 bases, and 5 bases lay outside the gene matches. This CDR3 is built from 16 residues. The germline V gene has CDR1 SSHAT and CDR2 FNYEAQ (reference sequence). CDR3: CASSRAGGANTGELFF. In DNA, the CDR3 is TGTGCCAGCAGTCGAGCGGGGGGCGCGAACACCGGGGAGCTGTTTTTT.

The V gene is TRBV3-1, the J gene TRBJ2-1; 9 bases are shared with TRBD1. This CDR3 comprises 13 residues. Germline CDR1 is LGHDT and CDR2 is YNNKEL (reference sequence). Trimming took 0 bases from V and 15 from J; bases not matched to a gene: 6. The CDR3 sequence is CASSQDPGTGLFF. The CDR3 DNA follows: TGTGCCAGCAGCCAAGATCCGGGGACAGGGCTGTTCTTC.